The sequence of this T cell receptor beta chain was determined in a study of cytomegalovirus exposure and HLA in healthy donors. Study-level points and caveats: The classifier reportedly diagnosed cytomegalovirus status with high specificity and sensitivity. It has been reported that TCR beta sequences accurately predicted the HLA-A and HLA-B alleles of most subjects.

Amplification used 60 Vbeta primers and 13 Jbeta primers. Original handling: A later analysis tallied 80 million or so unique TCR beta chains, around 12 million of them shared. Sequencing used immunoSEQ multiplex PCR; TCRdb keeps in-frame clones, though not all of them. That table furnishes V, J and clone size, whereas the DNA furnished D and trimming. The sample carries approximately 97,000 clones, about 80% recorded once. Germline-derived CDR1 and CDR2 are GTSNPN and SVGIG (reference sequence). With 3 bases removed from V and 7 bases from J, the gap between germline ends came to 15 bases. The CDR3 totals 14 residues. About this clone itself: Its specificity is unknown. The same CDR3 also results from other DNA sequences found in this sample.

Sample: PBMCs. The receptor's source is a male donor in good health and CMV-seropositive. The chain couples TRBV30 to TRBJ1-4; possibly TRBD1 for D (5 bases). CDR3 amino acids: CAWSIGGGGEKLFF. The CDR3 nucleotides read TGTGCCTGGAGCATCGGGGGTGGGGGTGAAAAACTGTTTTTT. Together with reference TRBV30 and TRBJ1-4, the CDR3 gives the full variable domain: SQTIHQWPATLVQPVGSPLSLECTVEGTSNPNLYWYRQAAGRGLQLLFYSVGIGQISSEVPQNLSASRPQDRQFILSSKKLLLSDSGFYLCAWSIGGGGEKLFFGSGTQLSVL.